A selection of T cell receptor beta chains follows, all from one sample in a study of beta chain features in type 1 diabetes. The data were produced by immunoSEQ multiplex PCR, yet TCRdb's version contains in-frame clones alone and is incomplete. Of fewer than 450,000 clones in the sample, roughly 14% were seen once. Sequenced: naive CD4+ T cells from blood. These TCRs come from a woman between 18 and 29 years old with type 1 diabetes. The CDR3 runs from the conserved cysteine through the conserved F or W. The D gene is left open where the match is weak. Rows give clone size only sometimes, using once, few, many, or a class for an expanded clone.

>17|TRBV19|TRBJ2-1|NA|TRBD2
TGTGCCAGTAGTATAGAACGCTGGGCGGGAGGGGGAAATGAGCAGTTCTTC
CASSIERWAGGGNEQFF
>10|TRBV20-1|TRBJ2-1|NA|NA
TGCAGTGCCGCGGGCGTCGAGCAGTTCTTC
CSAAGVEQFF
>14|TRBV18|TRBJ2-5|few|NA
TGTGCCAGCTCACCAAGTGAGGGAAAAGGGACCCAGTACTTC
CASSPSEGKGTQYF
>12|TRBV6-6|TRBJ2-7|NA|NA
TGTGCCAGCGGGGCGGACTCCTACGAGCAGTACTTC
CASGADSYEQYF
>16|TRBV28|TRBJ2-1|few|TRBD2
TGTGCCAGCAGCGAGCCAAGCGGGAGGTTTTACAATGAGCAGTTCTTC
CASSEPSGRFYNEQFF
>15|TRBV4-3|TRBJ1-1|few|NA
TGCGCCAGCAGCCAAGAAGGTACAGGGTACACTGAAGCTTTCTTT
CASSQEGTGYTEAFF
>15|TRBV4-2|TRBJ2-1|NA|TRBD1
TGTGCCAGCAGCCCAGGACAGGGGGCTTCCAATGAGCAGTTCTTC
CASSPGQGASNEQFF
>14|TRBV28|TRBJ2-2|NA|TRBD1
TGTGCCAGCAGTCGGGACAGCTACACCGGGGAGCTGTTTTTT
CASSRDSYTGELFF
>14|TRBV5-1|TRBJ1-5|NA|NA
TGCGCCAGCAGCTTGATTTCGGTCGAACAGCCCCAGCATTTT
CASSLISVEQPQHF
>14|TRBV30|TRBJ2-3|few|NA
TGTGCCTGGAGAGGGGGAGCTAGCACAGATACGCAGTATTTT
CAWRGGASTDTQYF
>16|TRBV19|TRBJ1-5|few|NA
TGTGCCAGCCCTGGACAGTCGGGAGGGTACAATCAGCCCCAGCATTTT
CASPGQSGGYNQPQHF
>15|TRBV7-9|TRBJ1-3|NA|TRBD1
TGTGCCAGCAGCGCGGACAGGGTATCTGGAAACACCATATATTTT
CASSADRVSGNTIYF
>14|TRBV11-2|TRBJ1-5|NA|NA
TGTGCCAGCAGCTCCGCTGGGGGCGCTCAGCCCCAGCATTTT
CASSSAGGAQPQHF
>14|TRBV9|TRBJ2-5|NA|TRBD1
TGTGCCAGCAGCGCGGGGACAGCTCGACAGACCCAGTACTTC
CASSAGTARQTQYF
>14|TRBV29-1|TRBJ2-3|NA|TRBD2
TGCAGCGTTCCACGTAGCGGGACGACAGATACGCAGTATTTT
CSVPRSGTTDTQYF
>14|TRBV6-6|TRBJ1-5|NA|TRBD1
TGTGCCAGCAGTTTAGGACAGGGCAATCAGCCCCAGCATTTT
CASSLGQGNQPQHF
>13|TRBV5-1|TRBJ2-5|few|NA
TGCGCCAGCAGCTTGGACAGAAAAGAGACCCAGTACTTC
CASSLDRKETQYF
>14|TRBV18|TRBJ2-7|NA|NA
TGTGCCAGCTCACCACAGGGGAACACCTACGAGCAGTACTTC
CASSPQGNTYEQYF
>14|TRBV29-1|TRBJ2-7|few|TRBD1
TGCAGCGTGGACAGGACAGGGACAAACGGCGAGCAGTACTTC
CSVDRTGTNGEQYF
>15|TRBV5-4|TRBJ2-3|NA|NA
TGTGCCAGCAGCTTATCCGGACAGCAGGCAGATACGCAGTATTTT
CASSLSGQQADTQYF
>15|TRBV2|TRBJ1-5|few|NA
TGTGCCAGCAGTGAAAGGGGTGCGAACAATCAGCCCCAGCATTTT
CASSERGANNQPQHF
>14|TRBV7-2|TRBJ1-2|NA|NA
TGTGCCAGCAGCTTATATTACAGGTTCTATGGCTACACCTTC
CASSLYYRFYGYTF
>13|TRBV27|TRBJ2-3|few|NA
TGTGCCAGCGGGACTCTGCCGGCAGATACGCAGTATTTT
CASGTLPADTQYF
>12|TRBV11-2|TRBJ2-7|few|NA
TGTGCCAGCAGCTTAGACTCCCTCGAGCAGTACTTC
CASSLDSLEQYF
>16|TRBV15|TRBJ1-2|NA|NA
TGTGCCACCAGCAGAGATCGAACAGGGAGCGACTATGGCTACACCTTC
CATSRDRTGSDYGYTF
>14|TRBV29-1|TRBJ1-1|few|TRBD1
TGCAGCGTCCAACCGGGACAGGTGAACACTGAAGCTTTCTTT
CSVQPGQVNTEAFF
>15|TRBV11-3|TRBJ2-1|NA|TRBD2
TGTGCCAGCAGCTTAGGACTAGCGACCTACAATGAGCAGTTCTTC
CASSLGLATYNEQFF
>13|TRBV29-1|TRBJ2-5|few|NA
TGCAGCGTATTCAGGACAGTCCAAGAGACCCAGTACTTC
CSVFRTVQETQYF
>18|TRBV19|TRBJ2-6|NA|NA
TGTGCCAGTACTCGAGGTTCATGGGTACACTCTGGGGCCAACGTCCTGACTTTC
CASTRGSWVHSGANVLTF
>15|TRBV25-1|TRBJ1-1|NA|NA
TGTGCCAGCAGTGAAGGGGAGCTTCGTCGGACTGAAGCTTTCTTT
CASSEGELRRTEAFF